One sample yielded the 26 T cell receptor beta chains listed below, sequenced in a study of T cells in Graves' hyperthyroidism and ophthalmopathy. There were TCR beta CDR3 regions amplified from RNA transcripts. First-round RT-PCR of the TCR CDR3 relied on the HTBI primer set. Using its own MiXCR run on the multiplex PCR reads, TCRdb lists one record per CDR3 protein. The sample shows over 500,000 distinct CDR3 sequences, approximately 17% of them seen only once. The sample comprised blood. Every receptor here comes from a young woman with Graves' ophthalmopathy.

This clonotype was seen many times. The chain uses TRBV6-2 or TRBV6-3 and TRBJ1-1; 10 nucleotides match TRBD1. CDR1 and CDR2 (germline): MNHEY, SVGEGT. Trimming at V came to 8 bases and at J to 6 bases, leaving 6 bases not matched to a gene. The CDR3 sequence is 13 residues long. The CDR3 sequence is CASCRDRGPEAFF. The CDR3 DNA sequence: TGTGCCAGCTGCCGGGACAGGGGTCCTGAAGCTTTCTTT.

This clonotype was counted many times. The chain uses TRBV28 and TRBJ2-7; D unresolved. CDR3 length: 16 amino acids. Looked up from germline, CDR1 is MDHEN and CDR2 is SYDVKM. V lost 3 bases, J lost 1 base, and 16 bases lay in between. The CDR3 nucleotides are TGTGCCAGCAGTTTTTTGCACGGCTCCCAATCCTACGAGCAGTACTTC. Translation: CASSFLHGSQSYEQYF.

This clonotype appeared a few times. The chain uses TRBV29-1 and TRBJ1-2, with no clear D. CDR3 length: 15 amino acids. The germline V gene has CDR1 SQVTM and CDR2 ANQGSEA. Deletions cut 6 bases from V and 8 bases from J, with 25 bases between. The CDR3 is CSVQKKGVSYGGYTF. The CDR3 bases are TGCAGCGTCCAGAAGAAGGGCGTATCCTATGGGGGCTACACCTTC.

This clonotype was picked up a small number of times. This chain uses TRBV30 with TRBJ2-2, with 7 bases identical to TRBD2. V gave up 1 base and J gave up 4 bases; unmatched junction bases: 24. Germline V CDR1 and CDR2: GTSNPN, SVGIG (reference sequence). The CDR3 sequence is 21 residues long. CDR3 protein: CAWSGLKYQRGGSGLTGELFF. The CDR3 DNA sequence: TGTGCCTGGAGTGGGTTAAAGTACCAAAGGGGCGGGAGTGGCCTCACCGGGGAGCTGTTTTTT.

The rearrangement joins TRBV5-8 to TRBJ1-1; tentative D call: TRBD1 (5 bases). The CDR3 spans 14 residues. Germline V gene data show CDR1 as SGHTS and CDR2 as YDEGEE. Trimming cost V 6 bases and J 7 bases, with 19 bases left between them. The CDR3 here is CASTPGGGDDEAFF. CDR3 coding DNA: TGTGCCAGCACCCCGGGGGGAGGGGACGATGAAGCTTTCTTT.

The V and J genes are TRBV5-6 and TRBJ1-6; D is possibly TRBD1 (6 bases). V lost 0 bases to trimming and J lost 6 bases, with 10 bases between them. This CDR3 comprises 15 residues. Germline V gene sequence: CDR1 SGHDT, CDR2 YYEEEE. CDR3 in DNA: TGTGCCAGCAGCTTGGACAGGGTGTTTAATTCACCCCTCCACTTT. It is translated as CASSLDRVFNSPLHF.

This clonotype was recorded at least ten times. Here the CDR3 reads CASSPGVAGLETQYF. CDR3 coding DNA: TGCGCCAGCAGCCCAGGGGTAGCGGGACTCGAGACCCAGTACTTC. This sequence joins TRBV5-1 and TRBJ2-5; TRBD2 matches 8 bases. This CDR3 spans 15 amino acids. Per germline, CDR1 SGHRS and CDR2 YFSETQ. Unmatched junction bases numbered 10, after V lost 4 bases and J lost 5 bases.

This clonotype appeared many times. J is TRBJ2-5 and V is TRBV9; D is possibly TRBD2 (6 bases). Trimming pared 0 bases from V and 6 bases from J, leaving 15 bases between. The germline V gene has CDR1 SGDLS and CDR2 YYNGEE. The CDR3 length is 15 residues. This CDR3 reads CASSVGISGAQTQYF. In DNA form, the CDR3 reads TGTGCCAGCAGCGTAGGAATTAGCGGCGCCCAGACCCAGTACTTC.

A few counts support this clonotype. The chain is built from TRBV7-3 and TRBJ2-5; TRBD2 matches at 9 bases. CDR1 SGHTA and CDR2 FQGTGA come from the germline V gene. The CDR3 totals 15 residues. V gave up 4 bases and J gave up 1 base; unmatched junction bases: 4. The CDR3 DNA is TGTGCCAGCAGCTCGACTAGCGGCCTCCAAGAGACCCAGTACTTC. Protein: CASSSTSGLQETQYF.

V is TRBV28 and J is TRBJ1-3; no clear D gene. Trimming took 8 bases from V and 0 from J, leaving 11 bases between them. Germline V CDR1 and CDR2: MDHEN, SYDVKM. The CDR3 length is 14 residues. Here the CDR3 DNA reads TGTGCCAGCTATCGGGATGCCTCTGGAAACACCATATATTTT. Its translation is CASYRDASGNTIYF.

This clonotype was counted ten times or more. The chain combines TRBV11-2 with TRBJ1-2, with D tentatively TRBD1 (5 bases). The CDR3 is 13 residues long. Germline lookup yields CDR1 SGHAT and CDR2 FQNNGV. V was cut by 5 bases and J by 4 bases, with 11 bases left in between. CDR3 sequence: CASSRGGFYGYTF. CDR3 DNA sequence: TGTGCCAGCAGCCGGGGGGGGTTCTATGGCTACACCTTC. Full variable domain (missing parts from reference TRBV11-2 and TRBJ1-2): EAGVAQSPRYKIIEKRQSVAFWCNPISGHATLYWYQQILGQGPKLLIQFQNNGVVDDSQLPKDRFSAERLKGVDSTLKIQPAKLEDSAVYLCASSRGGFYGYTFGSGTRLTVV.

At least ten counts were recorded for this clonotype. The chain has TRBV28 and TRBJ2-7, with 8 bases lining up with TRBD2. Looked up from germline, CDR1 is MDHEN and CDR2 is SYDVKM. This CDR3 is 14 amino acids long. Unmatched junction bases numbered 3, after V lost 2 bases and J lost 3 bases. CDR3 sequence reads: CASSLRTSGYEQYF. The CDR3 nucleotides are TGTGCCAGCAGTTTACGAACTAGCGGCTACGAGCAGTACTTC.

The chain is built from TRBV30 and TRBJ1-2; 7 nucleotides match TRBD1. With V trimmed by 3 bases and J by 0 bases, 4 bases remained unmatched. In germline, CDR1 is GTSNPN, CDR2 SVGIG (reference sequence). The CDR3 covers 14 residues. The DNA of the CDR3 is TGTGCCTGGAGGCCCGGGACAGCTAACTATGGCTACACCTTC. Protein: CAWRPGTANYGYTF.

This chain uses TRBV6-1 with TRBJ2-5; TRBD2 aligns across 13 bases. Germline CDR1 MNHNS, CDR2 SASEGT. With 7 bases clipped from V and 2 bases from J, the junction kept 7 bases outside the gene matches. CDR3 length equals 16 residues. The CDR3 coding sequence is TGTGCCAGCACGGGACTAGCGGGGACGATACAAGAGACCCAGTACTTC. Protein: CASTGLAGTIQETQYF.

This clonotype was observed at least ten times. The chain employs TRBV27 and TRBJ1-1; 11 bases map to TRBD1. The CDR3 sequence is 13 residues long. Germline V gene data show CDR1 as MNHEY and CDR2 as SMNVEV (reference sequence). V lost 5 bases and J lost 9; bases outside the gene matches: 5. The CDR3 nucleotides are TGTGCCAGCAGTGCCCGGACAGGGGGCAAAGCTTTCTTT. It specifies CASSARTGGKAFF.

This clonotype was observed at least ten times. This sequence joins TRBV20-1 and TRBJ2-7; D ambiguous. V was shortened by 1 base and J by 0 bases, with 7 bases between the two germline ends. Germline CDR1 reads DFQATT; CDR2 reads SNEGSKA (reference sequence). The CDR3 spans 13 residues. The CDR3 is CSARAPSSYEQYF. The CDR3 DNA sequence: TGCAGTGCTAGAGCGCCATCCTCCTACGAGCAGTACTTC.

This sequence joins TRBV20-1 and TRBJ2-1; possibly TRBD1 or TRBD2 for D (5 bases each). The CDR3 extends over 12 amino acids. Germline loops: CDR1 DFQATT, CDR2 SNEGSKA (reference sequence). V was cut by 2 bases and J by 6 bases, with 8 bases left in between. The CDR3 loop reads CSARRGPNEQFF. The CDR3 DNA sequence: TGCAGTGCTAGACGGGGACCCAATGAGCAGTTCTTC.

This clonotype has a single count. Being one base from a much bigger clone, this may be a read error. The V and J genes are TRBV28 and TRBJ2-3; no reliable D call. The CDR3 has 12 amino acids. The germline V gene has CDR1 MDHEN and CDR2 SYDVKM. CDR3 DNA sequence: TGTGCCAGTCATTCCGATACAGATACGAAGTATTTT. Its translation: CASHSDTDTKYF.

This clonotype was found once. This chain connects TRBV28 to TRBJ1-1; 8 nucleotides match TRBD1. Germline trimming cut 3 bases from V and 3 bases from J; bases unmatched to any gene: 12. This CDR3 comprises 17 residues. From germline, CDR1 is MDHEN and CDR2 SYDVKM. The CDR3: CASSLIGWTGLYTEAFF. CDR3 sequence (DNA): TGTGCCAGCAGTTTGATTGGGTGGACAGGGCTGTACACTGAAGCTTTCTTT.

This clonotype was counted many times. The gene calls are TRBV15 and TRBJ2-3; D uncertain. Trimming removed 6 bases at V and 4 bases at J, with 11 bases between. CDR1 LNHNV and CDR2 YYDKDF come from the germline V gene (reference sequence). The CDR3 covers 13 residues. CDR3 DNA sequence: TGTGCCACCAGTCCGACACGGCCAGATACGCAGTATTTT. Protein product: CATSPTRPDTQYF.

About this clonotype itself: A much larger clone sits a single nucleotide away, making a read error possible. The chain links TRBV18 to TRBJ2-1, with 11 bases identical to TRBD1. Germline CDR1 KGHSH, CDR2 LQKENI. The CDR3 contains 16 residues. The ends lost 8 bases at V and 4 bases at J; junction bases unmatched: 10. CDR3 region: CASPLSGTGGYNEQFF. The CDR3 nucleotides are TGTGCCAGCCCACTATCTGGGACAGGGGGATACAATGAGCAGTTCTTC.

This clonotype was found a few times. The chain links TRBV29-1 to TRBJ1-1, with D unclear. V shed 3 bases and J shed 1 base, with 9 bases lying between them. In germline, CDR1 is SQVTM, CDR2 ANQGSEA. The CDR3 is 13 amino acids. CDR3 in amino acids: CSVDYHQNTEAFF. In DNA, the CDR3 is TGCAGCGTTGACTACCACCAGAACACTGAAGCTTTCTTT.

The table lists this clonotype with many counts. The V gene is TRBV6-1, the J gene TRBJ2-3; 7 bases are shared with TRBD2. The V and J ends lost 6 bases and 5 bases, in that order; junction bases with no gene match: 14. Germline CDR1 MNHNS, CDR2 SASEGT. This CDR3 region has 16 residues. The CDR3 spells CASSERRLANIDTQYF. The CDR3 nucleotides read TGTGCCAGCAGCGAAAGGAGACTAGCTAATATAGATACGCAGTATTTT.

This clonotype was observed a few times. The V and J genes are TRBV7-9 and TRBJ2-6; possible D gene TRBD1, 6 bases. This CDR3 comprises 15 residues. V was cut by 5 bases and J by 8 bases, with 16 bases left in between. The germline V gene encodes CDR1 SEHNR and CDR2 FQNEAQ (reference sequence). CDR3 nucleotides: TGTGCCAGCAGCCTCAGGGGAGAGGGGCCCAACGTCCTGACTTTC. Translated: CASSLRGEGPNVLTF.

The genes are TRBV15 and TRBJ2-4; TRBD2 aligns across 8 bases. The CDR3 contains 13 residues. With V trimmed by 0 bases and J by 12 bases, 4 bases remained unmatched. CDR1 is LNHNV and CDR2 is YYDKDF in the germline V gene (reference sequence). CDR3: CATSREAGVSQYF. In nucleotides, the CDR3 is TGTGCCACCAGCAGAGAAGCGGGAGTATCTCAGTACTTC.

There are many counts of this clonotype. The chain has TRBV5-1 and TRBJ2-1, with 8 bases aligning to TRBD2. V shed 1 base and J 1 base; nucleotides not matched to a gene: 7. The CDR3 extends over 17 amino acids. Germline V CDR1 and CDR2: SGHRS, YFSETQ. The DNA of the CDR3 is TGCGCCAGCAGCTTGAGAGGACTAGCAGATTCCTACAATGAGCAGTTCTTC. This encodes CASSLRGLADSYNEQFF.